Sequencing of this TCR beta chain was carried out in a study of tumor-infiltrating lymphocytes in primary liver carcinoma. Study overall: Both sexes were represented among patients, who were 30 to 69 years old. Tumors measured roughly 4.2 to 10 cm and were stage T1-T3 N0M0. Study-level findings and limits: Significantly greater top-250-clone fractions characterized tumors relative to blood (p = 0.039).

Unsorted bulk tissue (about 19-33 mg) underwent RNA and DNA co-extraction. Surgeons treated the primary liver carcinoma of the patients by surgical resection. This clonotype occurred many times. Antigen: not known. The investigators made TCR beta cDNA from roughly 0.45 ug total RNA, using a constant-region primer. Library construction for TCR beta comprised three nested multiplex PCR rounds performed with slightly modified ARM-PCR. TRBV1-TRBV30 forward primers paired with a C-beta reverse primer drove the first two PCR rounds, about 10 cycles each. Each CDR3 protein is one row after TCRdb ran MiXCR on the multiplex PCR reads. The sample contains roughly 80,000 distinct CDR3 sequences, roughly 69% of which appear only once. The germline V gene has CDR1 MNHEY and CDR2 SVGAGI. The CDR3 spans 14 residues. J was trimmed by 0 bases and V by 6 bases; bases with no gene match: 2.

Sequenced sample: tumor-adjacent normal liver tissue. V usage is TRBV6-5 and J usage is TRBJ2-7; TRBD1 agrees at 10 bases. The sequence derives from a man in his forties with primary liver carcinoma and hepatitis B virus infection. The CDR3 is CASSDRGLSYEQYF. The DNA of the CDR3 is TGTGCCAGCAGCGACAGGGGGCTCTCCTACGAGCAGTACTTC.